Shown below are 30 T cell receptor beta chains from a single sample sequenced in a study of blood T cell repertoires in COVID-19. Clones were read by immunoSEQ multiplex PCR, and TCRdb kept only the in-frame ones, dropping some. The table shows over 200,000 clones, with 65% to 90% occurring only once. Sample: PBMCs or T cells enriched from blood (not recorded which). These receptors were collected from a man aged 18 to 29 who had recovered from COVID-19.

This clone showed up just a few times. The chain recombines TRBV15 with TRBJ1-4, with TRBD1 identical over 8 bases. The J segment lost 11 bases and the V segment lost 1 base, leaving 6 bases of the junction unmatched. The CDR3 is made up of 14 amino acids. Germline V lookup: CDR1 LNHNV, CDR2 YYDKDF (reference sequence). CDR3 in DNA: TGTGCCACCAGCAGAGGCAGGGGGCGAGACAAACTGTTTTTT. Amino acids: CATSRGRGRDKLFF.

The V call is TRBV11-2, the J call TRBJ1-2; 8 bases are a match to TRBD1. Trimming removed 5 bases from V and 8 bases from J; junction bases left unmatched: 10. Germline lookup yields CDR1 SGHAT and CDR2 FQNNGV. This CDR3 has 14 residues. Here the CDR3 reads CASSPGTGVGGYTF. The CDR3, as DNA: TGTGCCAGCAGCCCCGGGACAGGAGTCGGCGGCTACACCTTC.

This clone was detected only a few times. The V and J genes are TRBV15 and TRBJ1-2, with 7 bases that match TRBD1. The CDR3 runs to 15 residues. Germline V gene lookup returns CDR1 LNHNV and CDR2 YYDKDF (reference sequence). The V segment lost 0 bases and the J segment 8 bases; nucleotides outside the gene matches: 9. The DNA for the CDR3 is TGTGCCACCAGCAGAGAGTGGGACAGCGGAGGGGGCTACACCTTC. Amino acids: CATSREWDSGGGYTF.

J is TRBJ1-2 and V is TRBV14; D possibly corresponds to TRBD1 (5 bases). Trimming removed 4 bases from V and 6 bases from J, with 12 bases in between. This CDR3 is built from 13 residues. Germline V gene data show CDR1 as SGHDN and CDR2 as FVKESK. The CDR3 bases are TGTGCCAGCAGCCCCAGGGTATTCGATGGCTACACCTTC. Translating gives CASSPRVFDGYTF.

The chain links TRBV27 to TRBJ1-4; TRBD1 might be the D (5 bases). The germline V gene has CDR1 MNHEY and CDR2 SMNVEV (reference sequence). The CDR3 contains 14 residues. The germline V and J ends were trimmed by 0 bases and 5 bases, with 7 bases remaining between them. CDR3 in amino acids: CASSLSGANEKLFF. DNA of the CDR3: TGTGCCAGCAGTTTATCAGGGGCCAATGAAAAACTGTTTTTT.

V gene TRBV19 combines with J gene TRBJ2-1, with 10 bases fitting TRBD2. The CDR3 is made up of 16 amino acids. CDR1 and CDR2 from the germline V gene are LNHDA and SQIVND (reference sequence). The trim removed 4 bases at V and 3 bases at J, leaving 6 bases unmatched. In nucleotides, the CDR3 is TGTGCCAGTAGTACCCTAGCGGGAGTAGGCTACAATGAGCAGTTCTTC. Translating it yields CASSTLAGVGYNEQFF.

The genes are TRBV23-1 and TRBJ2-3; 7 bases line up with TRBD1. TRBV23-1 is an open reading frame whose function is uncertain. J gave up 6 bases and V 3 bases, and 9 bases lay outside the gene matches. CDR3 length: 15 residues. CDR3 amino acids: CASSHPTGQWDTQYF. DNA of the CDR3: TGCGCCAGCAGTCACCCGACAGGGCAGTGGGATACGCAGTATTTT.

The V and J genes are TRBV18 and TRBJ1-5; D ambiguous. Trimming shortened V by 3 bases and J by 5 bases, and 5 bases separated the two germline ends. This CDR3 comprises 12 residues. In germline, CDR1 is KGHSH, CDR2 LQKENI. DNA of the CDR3: TGTGCCAGCTCACCGGAGGATCAGCCCCAGCATTTT. As protein: CASSPEDQPQHF.

This chain connects TRBV29-1 to TRBJ2-1; possibly TRBD2 for D (6 bases). CDR3 length equals 16 residues. The V gene lost 7 bases and the J gene lost 1 base, with 20 bases spanning the gap. CDR1 is SQVTM and CDR2 is ANQGSEA in the germline V gene. CDR3 loop: CSAQTGPGRSYNEQFF. As DNA, the CDR3 is TGCAGCGCCCAAACCGGTCCCGGGAGATCCTACAATGAGCAGTTCTTC.

This chain links TRBV3-1 (or the pseudogene TRBV3-2) with TRBJ2-1; D is undetermined. Trimming left V 1 base short and J 5 bases short, with 6 bases between. The CDR3 spans 13 residues. Germline V gives CDR1 LGHDT, CDR2 YNNKEL (reference sequence). Here the CDR3 DNA reads TGTGCCAGCAGCCAAGCGTCAGACAATGAGCAGTTCTTC. Protein sequence: CASSQASDNEQFF.

The chain is built from TRBV19 and TRBJ2-7; 10 bases map to TRBD2. Germline lookup yields CDR1 LNHDA and CDR2 SQIVND (reference sequence). V lost 3 bases and J lost 2; bases outside the gene matches: 7. The CDR3 spans 16 residues. This CDR3 is CASSMRTSGLPYEQYF. CDR3 nucleotide sequence: TGTGCCAGTAGTATGAGGACTAGCGGTTTACCCTACGAGCAGTACTTC.

J is TRBJ2-7 and V is TRBV3-1 (or the pseudogene TRBV3-2); 9 bases are a match to TRBD2. Looked up from germline, CDR1 is LGHDT and CDR2 is YNNKEL (reference sequence). The CDR3 contains 16 residues. J was trimmed by 5 bases and V by 1 base; bases with no gene match: 9. CDR3 region: CASSQVAGAPDDEQYF. The CDR3 nucleotides are TGTGCCAGCAGCCAAGTAGCGGGAGCTCCGGACGACGAGCAGTACTTC.

The V and J genes are TRBV4-1 and TRBJ2-7; a weak D match, TRBD1 (7 bases). With 1 base removed from V and 2 bases from J, the gap between germline ends came to 21 bases. CDR3 length: 18 residues. In germline, CDR1 is MGHRA, CDR2 YSYEKL. The CDR3 spells CASSQARGAGLVTYEQYF. In DNA, the CDR3 is TGCGCCAGCAGCCAAGCCAGGGGGGCCGGGCTAGTAACCTACGAGCAGTACTTC.

The CDR3, as DNA: TGTGCCAGCAGTTTATGGGGCAGGCTCTCCCCGGAGCAGTACTTC. Protein: CASSLWGRLSPEQYF. The rearrangement joins TRBV28 to TRBJ2-7; D remains unclear. CDR1 and CDR2 (germline): MDHEN, SYDVKM. This CDR3 has 15 amino acids. V lost 0 bases and J 7 bases, leaving 16 bases between the germline ends.

The V gene is TRBV11-2, the J gene TRBJ2-1; TRBD2 agrees at 10 bases. Losses at the gene ends were 7 bases for V and 0 bases for J; bases not matched to a gene: 15. The germline V gene encodes CDR1 SGHAT and CDR2 FQNNGV. This CDR3 has 19 amino acids. The CDR3 nucleotides are TGTGCCAGCATTGGGTTGCTAGCGGGGGCCCTAAGCTCCTACAATGAGCAGTTCTTC. Its protein is CASIGLLAGALSSYNEQFF.

The rearrangement links TRBV7-2 to TRBJ2-5, with TRBD2 identical over 15 bases. The CDR3 is 16 residues long. J was trimmed by 2 bases and V by 5 bases; bases with no gene match: 3. Germline CDR1 reads SGHTA; CDR2 reads FQGNSA. The CDR3 nucleotides are TGTGCCAGCAGCCTAGGGACTAGCGGGGGGCAAGAGACCCAGTACTTC. Its translation is CASSLGTSGGQETQYF.

On this clone: At one end the junction does not follow the germline gene, possibly because of a read error. The chain combines TRBV7-7 with TRBJ2-5, with 10 bases aligning to TRBD2. Per the germline V gene, CDR1 is SSHAT and CDR2 is FNYEAQ (reference sequence). The CDR3 contains 18 residues. CDR3 residues: CASSPLLTSGSFQETQYF. In DNA, the CDR3 is TGTGCTAGCAGCCCACTTTTGACTAGCGGGTCGTTCCAAGAGACCCAGTACTTC.

This chain connects TRBV11-2 to TRBJ2-7; 8 nucleotides match TRBD1. V gave up 6 bases and J gave up 3 bases; unmatched junction bases: 7. There are 14 residues in the CDR3. Germline values: CDR1 SGHAT, CDR2 FQNNGV. The CDR3 DNA is TGTGCCAGCAGTTTGGGACAGGCCAACTACGAGCAGTACTTC. Amino acids: CASSLGQANYEQYF.

This chain links TRBV10-2 with TRBJ1-2; TRBD1 is a possible D gene (5 bases). Per the germline V gene, CDR1 is WSHSY and CDR2 is SAAADI. The CDR3 is 14 amino acids. V lost 4 bases to trimming and J lost 4 bases, with 13 bases between them. CDR3 residues: CASSVARGGYGYTF. CDR3 sequence (DNA): TGCGCCAGCAGTGTCGCCCGGGGGGGCTATGGCTACACCTTC.

CDR3 bases: TGCGCCAGCAGTCAAACACCCAAAATTTCCTACGAGCAGTACTTC. Amino acid sequence: CASSQTPKISYEQYF. The chain combines TRBV23-1 with TRBJ2-7; D unresolved. TRBV23-1 is an open reading frame whose function is uncertain. The CDR3 runs to 15 residues. V was shortened by 2 bases and J by 1 base, with 12 bases between the two germline ends.

This clone has a handful of counts. The V gene is TRBV12-3 or TRBV12-4, the J gene TRBJ1-2; 7 positions match TRBD1. The ends lost 6 bases at V and 6 bases at J; junction bases unmatched: 4. The CDR3 is 12 residues long. The CDR3 here is CASSLQGNGYTF. CDR3 nucleotide sequence: TGTGCCAGCAGCCTACAGGGGAATGGCTACACCTTC.

The J gene is TRBJ1-5, the V gene TRBV19; 9 bases are shared with TRBD1. After removal of 9 bases from V and 2 bases from J, the junction contained 14 bases not matched to a gene. In germline, CDR1 is LNHDA, CDR2 SQIVND (reference sequence). This CDR3 comprises 17 residues. The DNA of the CDR3 is TGTGCCAGCAGGCCGGGACAGGGTGCGTATCGCAATCAGCCCCAGCATTTT. Translating gives CASRPGQGAYRNQPQHF.

The chain has TRBV5-8 and TRBJ2-3; possible D gene TRBD2, 5 bases. The CDR3 spans 15 residues. From germline, CDR1 is SGHTS and CDR2 YDEGEE. Trimming removed 0 bases from V and 3 bases from J, with 11 bases in between. Written as DNA, the CDR3 is TGTGCCAGCAGCTTGGCGGGATTCGGAACAGATACGCAGTATTTT. This translates into CASSLAGFGTDTQYF.

Written as DNA, the CDR3 is TGTGCCAGCAGTTTATCGATGGCGGGGGTAGATGAAAAACTGTTTTTT. It is translated as CASSLSMAGVDEKLFF. The chain recombines TRBV27 with TRBJ1-4; tentatively, D is TRBD1 (5 bases). This CDR3 contains 16 residues. Trimming shortened V by 0 bases and J by 6 bases, and 14 bases separated the two germline ends. In germline, CDR1 is MNHEY, CDR2 SMNVEV (reference sequence).

The gene calls are TRBV29-1 and TRBJ2-5, with 9 positions matching TRBD2. V was clipped by 6 bases and J by 4 bases; unmatched bases: 9. CDR3 length: 14 amino acids. Germline V gene sequence: CDR1 SQVTM, CDR2 ANQGSEA. The CDR3 loop reads CSVGFSGGGETQYF. CDR3 bases: TGCAGCGTGGGATTTAGCGGGGGAGGAGAGACCCAGTACTTC.

This clone was observed once. The chain is built from TRBV21-1 and TRBJ1-5; the table's TRBD1 call for D was not verified on the DNA. TRBV21-1 counts as a pseudogene. The CDR3 is 16 amino acids. The CDR3 protein is CASSKAYRFSNQPQHF. For the CDR3, the DNA is TGTGCCAGCAGCAAAGCCTACAGGTTTAGCAATCAGCCCCAGCATTTT.

CDR3 sequence reads: CASKQGAFTDTQYF. The CDR3 DNA reads TGTGCCAGCAAACAGGGGGCCTTTACAGATACGCAGTATTTT. The V and J genes are TRBV5-5 and TRBJ2-3, with TRBD1 identical over 9 bases. Germline-derived CDR1 and CDR2 are SGHKS and YYEKEE (reference sequence). The CDR3 totals 14 residues. The V and J ends lost 6 bases and 3 bases, in that order; junction bases with no gene match: 5.

The rearrangement joins TRBV3-1 (or the pseudogene TRBV3-2) to TRBJ1-4; TRBD1 matches 9 bases. This CDR3 has 17 amino acids. V was pared by 3 bases and J by 3 bases, with 8 bases of the junction left unmatched. Germline-derived CDR1 and CDR2 are LGHDT and YNNKEL (reference sequence). The CDR3 DNA reads TGTGCCAGCAGCCAGCCGGGACAGGGAAAGTCTAATGAAAAACTGTTTTTT. This encodes CASSQPGQGKSNEKLFF.

V and J are TRBV28 and TRBJ2-3; 8 bases are shared with TRBD2. J was trimmed by 6 bases and V by 8 bases; bases with no gene match: 4. CDR3 length: 12 amino acids. CDR1 and CDR2 from the germline V gene are MDHEN and SYDVKM. CDR3 coding DNA: TGTGCCAGCCGGGAGGGAGGGGATACGCAGTATTTT. It is translated as CASREGGDTQYF.

This chain uses TRBV3-1 (or the pseudogene TRBV3-2) with TRBJ1-1, with unresolved D. Germline loops: CDR1 LGHDT, CDR2 YNNKEL (reference sequence). V lost 1 base and J lost 6, with 9 bases in between. The CDR3 spans 13 residues. CDR3 sequence: CASSQAQSPEAFF. CDR3 DNA: TGTGCCAGCAGCCAAGCGCAGTCACCTGAAGCTTTCTTT.